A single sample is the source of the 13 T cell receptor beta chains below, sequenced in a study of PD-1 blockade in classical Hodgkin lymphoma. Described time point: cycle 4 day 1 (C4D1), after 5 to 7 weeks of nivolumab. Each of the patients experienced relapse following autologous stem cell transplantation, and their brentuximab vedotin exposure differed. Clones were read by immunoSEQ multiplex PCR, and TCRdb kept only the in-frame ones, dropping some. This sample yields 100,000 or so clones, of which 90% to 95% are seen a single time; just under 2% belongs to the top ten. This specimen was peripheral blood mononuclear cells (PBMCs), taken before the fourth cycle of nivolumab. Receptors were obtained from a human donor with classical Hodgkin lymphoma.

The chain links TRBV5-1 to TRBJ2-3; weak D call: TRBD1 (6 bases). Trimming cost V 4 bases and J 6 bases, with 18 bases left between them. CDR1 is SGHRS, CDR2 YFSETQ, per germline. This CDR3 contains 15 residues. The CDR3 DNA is TGCGCCAGCAGCCCCACCGGTCTTCAGGGGGATACGCAGTATTTT. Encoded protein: CASSPTGLQGDTQYF.

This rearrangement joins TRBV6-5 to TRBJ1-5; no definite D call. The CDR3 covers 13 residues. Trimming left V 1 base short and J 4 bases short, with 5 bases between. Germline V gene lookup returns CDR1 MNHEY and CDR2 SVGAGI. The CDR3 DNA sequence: TGTGCCAGCAGTTACTTGGCTAATCAGCCCCAGCATTTT. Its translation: CASSYLANQPQHF.

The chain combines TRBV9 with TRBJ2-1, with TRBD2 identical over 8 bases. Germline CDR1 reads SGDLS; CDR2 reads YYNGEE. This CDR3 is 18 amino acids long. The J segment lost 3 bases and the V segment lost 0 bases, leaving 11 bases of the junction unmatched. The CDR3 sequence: CASSVAEDRGGGYNEQFF. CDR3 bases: TGTGCCAGCAGCGTAGCTGAGGATCGGGGGGGAGGCTACAATGAGCAGTTCTTC.

The chain's CDR3 is CAWSVGGYGYTF. Written as DNA, the CDR3 is TGTGCCTGGAGTGTCGGAGGGTATGGCTACACCTTC. The gene calls are TRBV30 and TRBJ1-2; D is undetermined. Trimming removed 0 bases from V and 5 bases from J, with 7 bases in between. CDR3 length: 12 residues. CDR1 and CDR2 from the germline V gene are GTSNPN and SVGIG (reference sequence).

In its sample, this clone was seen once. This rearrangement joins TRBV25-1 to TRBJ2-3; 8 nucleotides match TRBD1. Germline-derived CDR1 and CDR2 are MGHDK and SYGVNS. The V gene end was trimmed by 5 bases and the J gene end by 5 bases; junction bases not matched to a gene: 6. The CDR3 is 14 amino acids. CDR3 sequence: CASSPRGTGDTQYF. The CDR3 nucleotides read TGTGCCAGCAGTCCCCGGGGGACAGGAGATACGCAGTATTTT.

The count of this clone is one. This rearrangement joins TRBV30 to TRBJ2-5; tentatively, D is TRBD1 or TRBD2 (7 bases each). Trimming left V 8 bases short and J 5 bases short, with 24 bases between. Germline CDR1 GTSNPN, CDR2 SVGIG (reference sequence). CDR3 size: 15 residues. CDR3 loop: CARQGGAGVRETQYF. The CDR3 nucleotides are TGTGCCAGGCAGGGGGGGGCTGGGGTTAGGGAGACCCAGTACTTC.

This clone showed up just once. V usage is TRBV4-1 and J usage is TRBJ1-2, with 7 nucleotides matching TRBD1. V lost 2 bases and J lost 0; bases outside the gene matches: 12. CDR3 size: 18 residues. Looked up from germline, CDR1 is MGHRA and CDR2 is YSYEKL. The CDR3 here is CASSQLRIDRAPNYGYTF. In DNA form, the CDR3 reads TGCGCCAGCAGCCAACTCCGAATCGACAGGGCTCCTAACTATGGCTACACCTTC.

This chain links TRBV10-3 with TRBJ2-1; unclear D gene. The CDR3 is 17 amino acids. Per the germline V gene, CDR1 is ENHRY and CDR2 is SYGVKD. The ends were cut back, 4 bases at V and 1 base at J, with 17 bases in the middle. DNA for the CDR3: TGTGCCATCAGTGCTTTATGGCAGACAAAATCCTACAATGAGCAGTTCTTC. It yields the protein CAISALWQTKSYNEQFF.

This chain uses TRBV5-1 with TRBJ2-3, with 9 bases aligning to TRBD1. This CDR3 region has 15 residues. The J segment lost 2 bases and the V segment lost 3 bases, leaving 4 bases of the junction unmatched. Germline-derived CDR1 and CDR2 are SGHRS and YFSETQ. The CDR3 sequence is CASSSRDRDTDTQYF. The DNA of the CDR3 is TGCGCCAGCAGCTCCCGGGACAGGGACACAGATACGCAGTATTTT.

CDR3 sequence (DNA): TGCGCCAGCAGCCTAGGGTTCTCGGTCGACACAGATACGCAGTATTTT. This codes for CASSLGFSVDTDTQYF. The chain combines TRBV5-1 with TRBJ2-3; D is uncertain. V was cut by 4 bases and J by 2 bases, with 17 bases left in between. Germline CDR1 reads SGHRS; CDR2 reads YFSETQ. The CDR3 totals 16 residues.

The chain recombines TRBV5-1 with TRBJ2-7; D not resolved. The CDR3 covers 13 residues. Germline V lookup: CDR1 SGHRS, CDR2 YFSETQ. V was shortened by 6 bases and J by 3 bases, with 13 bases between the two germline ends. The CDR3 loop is CASTGKNGYEQYF. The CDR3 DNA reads TGCGCCAGCACGGGTAAAAACGGCTACGAGCAGTACTTC. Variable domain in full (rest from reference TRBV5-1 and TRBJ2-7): KAGVTQTPRYLIKTRGQQVTLSCSPISGHRSVSWYQQTPGQGLQFLFEYFSETQRNKGNFPGRFSGRQFSNSRSEMNVSTLELGDSALYLCASTGKNGYEQYFGPGTRLTVT.

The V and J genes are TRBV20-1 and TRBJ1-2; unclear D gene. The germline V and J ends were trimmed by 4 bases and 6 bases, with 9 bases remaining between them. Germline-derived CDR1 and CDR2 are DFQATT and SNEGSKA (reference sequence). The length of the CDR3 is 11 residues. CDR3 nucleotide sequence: TGCAGTGCTACGACGGAGAATGGCTACACCTTC. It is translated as CSATTENGYTF.

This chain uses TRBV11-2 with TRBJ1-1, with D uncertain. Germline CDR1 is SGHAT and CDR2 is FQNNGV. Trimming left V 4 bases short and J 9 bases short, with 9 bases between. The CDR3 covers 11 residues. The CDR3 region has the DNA TGTGCCAGCAGCTCTGCCACGCAAGCTTTCTTT. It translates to CASSSATQAFF.